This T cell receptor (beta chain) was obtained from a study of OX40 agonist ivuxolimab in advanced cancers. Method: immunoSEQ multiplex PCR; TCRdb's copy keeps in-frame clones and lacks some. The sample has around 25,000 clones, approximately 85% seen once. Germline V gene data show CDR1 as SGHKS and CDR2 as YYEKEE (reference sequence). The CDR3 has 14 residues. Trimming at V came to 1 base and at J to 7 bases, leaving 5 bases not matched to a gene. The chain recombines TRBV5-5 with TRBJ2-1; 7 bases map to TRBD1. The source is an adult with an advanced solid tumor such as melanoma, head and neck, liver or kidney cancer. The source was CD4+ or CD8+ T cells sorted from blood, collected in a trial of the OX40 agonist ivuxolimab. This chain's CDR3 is CASSLQTGNNEQFF. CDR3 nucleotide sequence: TGTGCCAGCAGCTTGCAGACAGGGAATAATGAGCAGTTCTTC.